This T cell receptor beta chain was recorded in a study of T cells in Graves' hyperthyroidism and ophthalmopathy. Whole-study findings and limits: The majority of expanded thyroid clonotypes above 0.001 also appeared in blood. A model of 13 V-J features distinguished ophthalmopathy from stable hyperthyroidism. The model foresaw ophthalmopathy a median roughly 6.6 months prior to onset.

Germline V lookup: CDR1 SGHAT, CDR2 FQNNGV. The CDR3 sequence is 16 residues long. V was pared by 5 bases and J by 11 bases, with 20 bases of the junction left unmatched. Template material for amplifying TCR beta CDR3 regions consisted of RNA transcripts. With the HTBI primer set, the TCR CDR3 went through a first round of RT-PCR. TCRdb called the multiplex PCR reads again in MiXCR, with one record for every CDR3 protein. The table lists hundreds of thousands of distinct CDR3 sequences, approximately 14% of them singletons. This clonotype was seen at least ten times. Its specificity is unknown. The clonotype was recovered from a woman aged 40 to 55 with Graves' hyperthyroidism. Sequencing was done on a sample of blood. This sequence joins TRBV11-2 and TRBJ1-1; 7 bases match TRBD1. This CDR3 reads CASSPYQRGPNFGAFF. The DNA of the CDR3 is TGTGCCAGCAGCCCTTACCAGAGGGGGCCCAACTTTGGGGCTTTCTTT.